This TCR beta chain was sequenced for a study of T cell repertoires in cytomegalovirus infection. Across the whole study: TCR beta signatures that were public indicated CMV infection and matching HLA type.

The CDR3 totals 14 residues. From germline, CDR1 is SGHTA and CDR2 FQGNSA. Trimming pared 4 bases from V and 3 bases from J, leaving 11 bases between. TCRdb reanalysed the reads using MiXCR and keeps one entry per CDR3 protein. Altogether around 350,000 distinct CDR3 sequences are present, 15% to 20% being singletons, with the ten largest covering approximately 10%. This clonotype has ten or more counts. What it binds is unknown. Whole-study results and caveats: HLA-C-restricted CMV clonotypes gave the most frequent clonotype in two of eight donors.

The specimen sequenced was PBMCs. The clonotype was recovered from a human donor in good health (CMV status not recorded). Some clones in this sample may be carry-over from other donors' samples. This chain links TRBV7-2 with TRBJ2-3, with D unresolved. CDR3 sequence (DNA): TGTGCCAGCAGCTCCCGTCACCCAACAGATACGCAGTATTTT. Translated: CASSSRHPTDTQYF.